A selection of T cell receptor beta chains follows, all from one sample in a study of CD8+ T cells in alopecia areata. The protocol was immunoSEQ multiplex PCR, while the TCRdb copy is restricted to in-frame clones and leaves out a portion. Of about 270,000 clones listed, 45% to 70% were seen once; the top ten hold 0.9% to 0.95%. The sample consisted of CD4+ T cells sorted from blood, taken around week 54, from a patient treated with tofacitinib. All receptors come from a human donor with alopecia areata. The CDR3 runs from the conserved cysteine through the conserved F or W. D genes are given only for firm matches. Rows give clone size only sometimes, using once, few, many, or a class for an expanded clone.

DNA: TGTGCCAGCAGCTTACCGTACGCAGGGCACCTCTACGAGCAGTACTTC
CDR3: CASSLPYAGHLYEQYF
V: TRBV11-3
J: TRBJ2-7
D: -
size: -

DNA: TGTGCCTGGAGTCAAGGGATATTTGGCGGGGAGCTGTTTTTT
CDR3: CAWSQGIFGGELFF
V: TRBV30
J: TRBJ2-2
D: -
size: -

DNA: TGTGCCAGCAGTGAAGGGGCAGATACGCAGTATTTT
CDR3: CASSEGADTQYF
V: TRBV2
J: TRBJ2-3
D: -
size: few

DNA: TGTGCCTGGACCTCGACAGGGATTGCTGAAGCTTTCTTT
CDR3: CAWTSTGIAEAFF
V: TRBV30
J: TRBJ1-1
D: TRBD1
size: -

DNA: TGCGCCAGCAGGGACACAAGGGAGACCCAGTACTTC
CDR3: CASRDTRETQYF
V: TRBV23-1
J: TRBJ2-5
D: -
size: -

DNA: TGCAGCGTTGCGGCAGGGCGCCGTGAGCAGTACTTC
CDR3: CSVAAGRREQYF
V: TRBV29-1
J: TRBJ2-7
D: -
size: -

DNA: TGTGCCAGCAGCTTCCGGACGGGACCCTACAATGAGCAGTTCTTC
CDR3: CASSFRTGPYNEQFF
V: TRBV7-2
J: TRBJ2-1
D: -
size: few

DNA: TGTGCCAGCAGCTTGGGGACACCTAGTACAGATACGCAGTATTTT
CDR3: CASSLGTPSTDTQYF
V: TRBV5-6
J: TRBJ2-3
D: -
size: -

DNA: TGTGCCAGCAGCCTCTCCGGGCTCCATCAGCCCCAGCATTTT
CDR3: CASSLSGLHQPQHF
V: TRBV6-5
J: TRBJ1-5
D: -
size: -

DNA: TGCAGCGTGGGGGGTCAGGGGGCGCCCGGCTACACCTTC
CDR3: CSVGGQGAPGYTF
V: TRBV29-1
J: TRBJ1-2
D: TRBD1
size: few

DNA: TGTGCCAGCAGGGAAAGGGGTGGCTACACCTTC
CDR3: CASRERGGYTF
V: TRBV5-6
J: TRBJ1-2
D: -
size: -

DNA: TGTGCCAGCAGCCCCCCTGCCGGGACAGGGGGCGTCGAGACCCAGTACTTC
CDR3: CASSPPAGTGGVETQYF
V: TRBV14
J: TRBJ2-5
D: TRBD1
size: -

DNA: TGCAGCGTTGTGACTAGCGGACAAGAGACCCAGTACTTC
CDR3: CSVVTSGQETQYF
V: TRBV29-1
J: TRBJ2-5
D: TRBD2
size: -

DNA: TGTGCCAGCATTGGTTTGATGAACACTGAAGCTTTCTTT
CDR3: CASIGLMNTEAFF
V: TRBV2
J: TRBJ1-1
D: -
size: once

DNA: TGTGCCACCAGCAGAGATCGAGGGTTTACCTTGGGCACAGATACGCAGTATTTT
CDR3: CATSRDRGFTLGTDTQYF
V: TRBV15
J: TRBJ2-3
D: -
size: -

DNA: TGCAGCGTCGCGCCGGCGGGGTTGGCCTACGAGCAGTACTTC
CDR3: CSVAPAGLAYEQYF
V: TRBV29-1
J: TRBJ2-7
D: -
size: few

DNA: TGCAGCGTTGATCAAGGGACCAACACCGGGGAGCTGTTTTTT
CDR3: CSVDQGTNTGELFF
V: TRBV29-1
J: TRBJ2-2
D: -
size: -

DNA: TGTGCCAGCAGTGAAGCGGAGGGCAGCGGCTACACCTTC
CDR3: CASSEAEGSGYTF
V: TRBV2
J: TRBJ1-2
D: -
size: -

DNA: TGCAGCGTTGAAGATGGCTGGAAAGGCTACACCTTC
CDR3: CSVEDGWKGYTF
V: TRBV29-1
J: TRBJ1-2
D: -
size: -

DNA: TGTGCCAGCAGTGGGCAGGGAGACACAGATACGCAGTATTTT
CDR3: CASSGQGDTDTQYF
V: TRBV2
J: TRBJ2-3
D: -
size: -

DNA: TGTGCCTGGAAAGGGGGCGCGGGCGATAACTATGGCTACACCTTC
CDR3: CAWKGGAGDNYGYTF
V: TRBV30
J: TRBJ1-2
D: TRBD1
size: few

DNA: TGCAGCGTAGTTCCCGGGGGAGAGACCCAGTACTTC
CDR3: CSVVPGGETQYF
V: TRBV29-1
J: TRBJ2-5
D: -
size: -

DNA: TGTGCCAGCAGTGTCACGGGGCAGACTGAAGCTTTCTTT
CDR3: CASSVTGQTEAFF
V: TRBV25-1
J: TRBJ1-1
D: -
size: -

DNA: TGTGCCTGGAGTGTGTACACCGGGGAGCTGTTTTTT
CDR3: CAWSVYTGELFF
V: TRBV30
J: TRBJ2-2
D: -
size: -

DNA: TGTGCCAGCAGCTTGGCGGAAGAAGCAGATACGCAGTATTTT
CDR3: CASSLAEEADTQYF
V: TRBV5-6
J: TRBJ2-3
D: -
size: few

DNA: TGCAGCGTTGAATCCCCAACCGGAAGCAGCCATTATGGCTACACCTTC
CDR3: CSVESPTGSSHYGYTF
V: TRBV29-1
J: TRBJ1-2
D: -
size: -

DNA: TGTGCCAGCAGTGATCGATCCGAGCAGTACTTC
CDR3: CASSDRSEQYF
V: TRBV2
J: TRBJ2-7
D: -
size: few

DNA: TGCAGCGCGGGGACTAGCGGGACTGGGAATGAGCAGTTCTTC
CDR3: CSAGTSGTGNEQFF
V: TRBV29-1
J: TRBJ2-1
D: TRBD2
size: few

DNA: TGCGCCAGCAGCCAAGATGGGGTACTTGGACAGGTTGAAGCTTTCTTT
CDR3: CASSQDGVLGQVEAFF
V: TRBV4-1
J: TRBJ1-1
D: TRBD1
size: -

DNA: TGTGCCTGGAGCGAAGTCGGACTGAAACTCTCTAACTATGGCTACACCTTC
CDR3: CAWSEVGLKLSNYGYTF
V: TRBV30
J: TRBJ1-2
D: -
size: -

DNA: TGTGCCAGCAGCAGTATCCAAGAGACCCAGTACTTC
CDR3: CASSSIQETQYF
V: TRBV7-2
J: TRBJ2-5
D: -
size: -

DNA: TGCGCCAGCAGCCAATTATCGGGCCGCGGCTACACCTTC
CDR3: CASSQLSGRGYTF
V: TRBV4-3
J: TRBJ1-2
D: -
size: -

DNA: TGTGCCAGCTCACCAGGTGACAGCGGAAACACCATATATTTT
CDR3: CASSPGDSGNTIYF
V: TRBV18
J: TRBJ1-3
D: -
size: few

DNA: TGTGCCACCAGCAGCGGACAGGGCTTTAATGAAAAACTGTTTTTT
CDR3: CATSSGQGFNEKLFF
V: TRBV15
J: TRBJ1-4
D: TRBD1
size: -

DNA: TGCGCCAGCAGTCAATCGAAGCAGGGCACCTACGAGCAGTACTTC
CDR3: CASSQSKQGTYEQYF
V: TRBV23-1
J: TRBJ2-7
D: -
size: few

DNA: TGTGCCAGCAGCTTTCAGGGGGCTCTCTACAATGAGCAGTTCTTC
CDR3: CASSFQGALYNEQFF
V: TRBV25-1
J: TRBJ2-1
D: TRBD1
size: -

DNA: TGTGCCAGCAGTAATCAGCCCCAGCATTTT
CDR3: CASSNQPQHF
V: TRBV25-1
J: TRBJ1-5
D: -
size: once

DNA: TGTGCCATCAGTGAGACAGCTTTGTACCAAGAGACCCAGTACTTC
CDR3: CAISETALYQETQYF
V: TRBV10-3
J: TRBJ2-5
D: -
size: -